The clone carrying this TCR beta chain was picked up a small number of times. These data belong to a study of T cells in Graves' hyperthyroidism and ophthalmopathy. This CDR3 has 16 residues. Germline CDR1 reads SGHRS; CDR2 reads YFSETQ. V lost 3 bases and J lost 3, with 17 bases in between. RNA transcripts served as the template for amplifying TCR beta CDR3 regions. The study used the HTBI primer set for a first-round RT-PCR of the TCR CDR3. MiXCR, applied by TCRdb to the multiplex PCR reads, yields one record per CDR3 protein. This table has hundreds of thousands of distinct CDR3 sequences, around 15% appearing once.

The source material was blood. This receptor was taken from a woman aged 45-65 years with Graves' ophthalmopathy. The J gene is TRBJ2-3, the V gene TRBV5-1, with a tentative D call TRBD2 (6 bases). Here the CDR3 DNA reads TGCGCCAGCAGCTCCCGGGTAGCGGAAGGGACAGATACGCAGTATTTT. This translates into CASSSRVAEGTDTQYF.